These T cell receptor beta chains were read from a single sample in a study of cytomegalovirus exposure and HLA in healthy donors. Here immunoSEQ multiplex PCR was the method, and the copy in TCRdb shows in-frame clones only, minus some. Among over 200,000 clones, about 89% were seen once, and the ten largest hold 1%. Sample: PBMCs. The receptors come from a woman aged 18-29 years in good health and CMV-seronegative. Both conserved end residues are part of each CDR3. D genes are given only for firm matches. Size is stated for part of the rows, as once, few or many counts, or as a class when the clone is expanded.

CDR3: CASSEQQGAGELFF
DNA: TGCGCCAGCAGTGAGCAACAGGGCGCCGGGGAGCTGTTTTTT
size: once
length: 14
V: TRBV10-1
D: NA
J: TRBJ2-2

CDR3: CASSQGRYNEQFF
DNA: TGTGCCAGCAGCCAGGGTAGATACAATGAGCAGTTCTTC
size: NA
length: 13
V: TRBV5-4
D: NA
J: TRBJ2-1

CDR3: CASSQRQGVTYEQYF
DNA: TGTGCCAGCAGCCAACGACAGGGGGTAACCTACGAGCAGTACTTC
size: NA
length: 15
V: TRBV6-5
D: TRBD1
J: TRBJ2-7

CDR3: CASMGDSSYNEQFF
DNA: TGTGCCAGCATGGGGGACAGCTCCTACAATGAGCAGTTCTTC
size: once
length: 14
V: TRBV2
D: TRBD1
J: TRBJ2-1

CDR3: CASSQATRNTIYF
DNA: TGTGCCAGCAGCCAAGCGACTAGAAACACCATATATTTT
size: NA
length: 13
V: TRBV4-2
D: NA
J: TRBJ1-3

CDR3: CASSQHTQGRRGRPDTQYF
DNA: TGCGCCAGCAGCCAACATACCCAAGGACGTAGGGGGCGACCCGATACGCAGTATTTT
size: NA
length: 19
V: TRBV4-3
D: TRBD1
J: TRBJ2-3

CDR3: CASSQGTSGLTQYF
DNA: TGTGCCAGCTCACAAGGGACTAGCGGTCTGACCCAGTACTTC
size: NA
length: 14
V: TRBV18
D: TRBD2
J: TRBJ2-5

CDR3: CASSEFYTAGRPSYEQYF
DNA: TGTGCCAGCAGTGAATTTTACACCGCGGGCAGACCCTCCTACGAGCAGTACTTC
size: NA
length: 18
V: TRBV6-1
D: NA
J: TRBJ2-7

CDR3: CASSLRGQGEYEQYF
DNA: TGTGCCAGCAGCTTACGGGGACAGGGGGAATACGAGCAGTACTTC
size: NA
length: 15
V: TRBV13
D: TRBD1
J: TRBJ2-7

CDR3: CASSVVGTGFYGYTF
DNA: TGTGCCAGCAGCGTAGTCGGGACAGGGTTCTATGGCTACACCTTC
size: NA
length: 15
V: TRBV9
D: TRBD1
J: TRBJ1-2

CDR3: CASRQGLRSPLHF
DNA: TGTGCCAGCCGACAGGGGCTACGTTCACCCCTCCACTTT
size: NA
length: 13
V: TRBV13
D: TRBD1
J: TRBJ1-6

CDR3: CASSGDRFQPQHF
DNA: TGCGCCAGCAGTGGGGACAGGTTTCAGCCCCAGCATTTT
size: once
length: 13
V: TRBV10-2
D: TRBD1
J: TRBJ1-5

CDR3: CASSSNLGGRDTQYF
DNA: TGTGCCAGCAGCTCAAACCTAGGGGGCAGAGATACGCAGTATTTT
size: once
length: 15
V: TRBV7-9
D: TRBD1
J: TRBJ2-3

CDR3: CASSQRGAGEQFF
DNA: TGTGCCAGCAGCCAGCGGGGGGCGGGAGAGCAGTTCTTC
size: NA
length: 13
V: TRBV11-3
D: TRBD2
J: TRBJ2-1

CDR3: CATSREEGKGSYNEQFF
DNA: TGTGCCACCAGCAGAGAGGAGGGTAAAGGGTCCTACAATGAGCAGTTCTTC
size: few
length: 17
V: TRBV15
D: NA
J: TRBJ2-1

CDR3: CASSSGQSNTEAFF
DNA: TGTGCCAGCAGCTCGGGACAGTCGAACACTGAAGCTTTCTTT
size: NA
length: 14
V: TRBV7-9
D: TRBD1
J: TRBJ1-1

CDR3: CATSGVQGNTIYF
DNA: TGTGCCACCAGCGGCGTACAGGGAAACACCATATATTTT
size: NA
length: 13
V: TRBV15
D: NA
J: TRBJ1-3

CDR3: CASSLFIHTRGPSVEQYF
DNA: TGTGCCAGCAGCTTATTTATACACACCCGGGGTCCGAGTGTCGAGCAGTACTTC
size: once
length: 18
V: TRBV5-8
D: NA
J: TRBJ2-7

CDR3: CASSQGGAKLFF
DNA: TGTGCCAGTAGCCAAGGGGGCGCAAAACTGTTTTTT
size: once
length: 12
V: TRBV19
D: TRBD1
J: TRBJ1-4

CDR3: CATSRARARGRGEQYF
DNA: TGTGCCACCAGCAGAGCTCGTGCGCGTGGGAGGGGGGAGCAGTACTTC
size: NA
length: 16
V: TRBV15
D: NA
J: TRBJ2-7

CDR3: CASSQQDRGSNQPQHF
DNA: TGTGCCAGCAGCCAACAGGACAGGGGGAGCAATCAGCCCCAGCATTTT
size: NA
length: 16
V: TRBV4-2
D: TRBD1
J: TRBJ1-5

CDR3: CASSRSLSESLFF
DNA: TGTGCCAGCAGCCGGAGCCTTTCCGAGAGTCTGTTTTTT
size: NA
length: 13
V: TRBV7-8
D: NA
J: TRBJ2-2

CDR3: CASSLRGGRTGELFF
DNA: TGTGCCAGCAGCTTGCGGGGGGGAAGGACCGGGGAGCTGTTTTTT
size: NA
length: 15
V: TRBV11-2
D: TRBD2
J: TRBJ2-2

CDR3: CASSYGLAGGPGELFF
DNA: TGTGCCAGCAGTTACGGTTTAGCGGGAGGGCCAGGGGAGCTGTTTTTT
size: NA
length: 16
V: TRBV6-6
D: TRBD2
J: TRBJ2-2

CDR3: CASSRGQGLNTEAFF
DNA: TGCGCCAGCAGCCGGGGACAGGGATTGAACACTGAAGCTTTCTTT
size: NA
length: 15
V: TRBV4-3
D: TRBD1
J: TRBJ1-1

CDR3: CASSPQTSGSTNANEQFF
DNA: TGTGCCAGCTCACCGCAGACTAGCGGGAGCACAAACGCCAATGAGCAGTTCTTC
size: NA
length: 18
V: TRBV18
D: TRBD2
J: TRBJ2-1

CDR3: CASRLAGVGELFF
DNA: TGTGCCAGCCGGCTAGCGGGAGTGGGGGAGCTGTTTTTT
size: NA
length: 13
V: TRBV11-2
D: TRBD2
J: TRBJ2-2

CDR3: CAISESGGPSTDTQYF
DNA: TGTGCCATCAGTGAAAGCGGGGGACCGAGCACAGATACGCAGTATTTT
size: NA
length: 16
V: TRBV10-3
D: TRBD2
J: TRBJ2-3

CDR3: CASSPLQGNSGNTIYF
DNA: TGTGCCAGCAGCCCACTACAGGGCAACTCTGGAAACACCATATATTTT
size: NA
length: 16
V: TRBV5-6
D: NA
J: TRBJ1-3

CDR3: CASSPKSAGTNQPQHF
DNA: TGTGCCAGCTCACCCAAGAGCGCGGGGACCAATCAGCCCCAGCATTTT
size: NA
length: 16
V: TRBV18
D: NA
J: TRBJ1-5

CDR3: CASSLRRARLSSYNEQFF
DNA: TGTGCCAGCAGCTTAAGGCGGGCGCGACTGAGCTCCTACAATGAGCAGTTCTTC
size: NA
length: 18
V: TRBV7-2
D: NA
J: TRBJ2-1

CDR3: CASSYSGPRGPHEQYF
DNA: TGTGCCAGCAGTTACTCGGGGCCCAGGGGACCCCACGAGCAGTACTTC
size: NA
length: 16
V: TRBV6-5
D: NA
J: TRBJ2-7

CDR3: CASSESGLADEQFF
DNA: TGCGCCAGCAGTGAGTCCGGACTAGCTGATGAGCAGTTCTTC
size: few
length: 14
V: TRBV10-2
D: TRBD2
J: TRBJ2-1

CDR3: CASRTRNAGEKLFF
DNA: TGTGCCAGCAGGACCCGGAACGCAGGGGAAAAACTGTTTTTT
size: NA
length: 14
V: TRBV2
D: NA
J: TRBJ1-4

CDR3: CASSLSASSYGYTF
DNA: TGTGCCAGCAGTTTAAGCGCGTCTAGCTATGGCTACACCTTC
size: NA
length: 14
V: TRBV28
D: NA
J: TRBJ1-2

CDR3: CASSPSTREETQYF
DNA: TGTGCCAGCAGCCCCTCGACCCGGGAAGAGACCCAGTACTTC
size: NA
length: 14
V: TRBV4-2
D: NA
J: TRBJ2-5

CDR3: CASTWDRSAGNTIYF
DNA: TGCGCCAGCACCTGGGACAGGTCGGCGGGAAACACCATATATTTT
size: NA
length: 15
V: TRBV10-2
D: TRBD1
J: TRBJ1-3

CDR3: CASSAPTGGSSYNEQFF
DNA: TGTGCCAGCAGCGCTCCGACAGGGGGCTCTTCCTACAATGAGCAGTTCTTC
size: NA
length: 17
V: TRBV9
D: TRBD1
J: TRBJ2-1

CDR3: CASSHRTVSNQPQHF
DNA: TGTGCCAGCAGCCACCGGACAGTTAGCAATCAGCCCCAGCATTTT
size: NA
length: 15
V: TRBV7-2
D: NA
J: TRBJ1-5

CDR3: CASSEQVAGPTGELFF
DNA: TGTGCCAGCAGTGAACAGGTAGCGGGGCCCACCGGGGAGCTGTTTTTT
size: once
length: 16
V: TRBV2
D: TRBD2
J: TRBJ2-2

CDR3: CASSDSGGKDEQYF
DNA: TGCGCCAGCAGTGATTCCGGCGGGAAGGACGAGCAGTACTTC
size: NA
length: 14
V: TRBV10-1
D: NA
J: TRBJ2-7

CDR3: CASSVAGGTYNEQFF
DNA: TGTGCCAGCAGTGTAGCGGGGGGAACCTACAATGAGCAGTTCTTC
size: NA
length: 15
V: TRBV6-6
D: TRBD2
J: TRBJ2-1

CDR3: CASSPRLAGDTQYF
DNA: TGTGCCAGCAGCCCCCGGCTAGCAGGCGATACGCAGTATTTT
size: NA
length: 14
V: TRBV13
D: NA
J: TRBJ2-3

CDR3: CASSTSPQGSGELFF
DNA: TGTGCCAGTAGTACGTCTCCACAGGGATCCGGGGAGCTGTTTTTT
size: NA
length: 15
V: TRBV19
D: NA
J: TRBJ2-2

CDR3: CATSSSDRDTDTQYF
DNA: TGTGCCACCAGCAGTTCGGACAGGGACACAGATACGCAGTATTTT
size: NA
length: 15
V: TRBV15
D: TRBD1
J: TRBJ2-3

CDR3: CASRYGPSTDTQYF
DNA: TGTGCCAGCAGATATGGCCCTAGCACAGATACGCAGTATTTT
size: NA
length: 14
V: TRBV5-4
D: NA
J: TRBJ2-3

CDR3: CASSPRSGSPSYEQYF
DNA: TGCGCCAGCAGCCCCCGTAGCGGGTCCCCTTCCTACGAGCAGTACTTC
size: NA
length: 16
V: TRBV4-1
D: TRBD2
J: TRBJ2-7

CDR3: CATSRDLRGLRTDTQYF
DNA: TGTGCCACCAGCAGAGATTTAAGGGGGTTAAGGACAGATACGCAGTATTTT
size: NA
length: 17
V: TRBV15
D: NA
J: TRBJ2-3

CDR3: CASSILAGGRSSHEQYF
DNA: TGTGCCAGCAGCATTCTAGCGGGGGGCCGATCCTCCCACGAGCAGTACTTC
size: NA
length: 17
V: TRBV13
D: TRBD2
J: TRBJ2-7

CDR3: CASFPGDRNTEAFF
DNA: TGCGCCAGCTTCCCGGGGGACAGAAACACTGAAGCTTTCTTT
size: NA
length: 14
V: TRBV5-1
D: TRBD1
J: TRBJ1-1

CDR3: CAISASGGDGYTF
DNA: TGTGCCATCAGTGCCTCGGGCGGGGATGGCTACACCTTC
size: NA
length: 13
V: TRBV10-3
D: NA
J: TRBJ1-2

CDR3: CASSPAGDGYTF
DNA: TGTGCCAGCTCACCGGCAGGGGATGGCTACACCTTC
size: few
length: 12
V: TRBV18
D: NA
J: TRBJ1-2

CDR3: CASSLDAGEQFF
DNA: TGTGCCAGCAGCTTGGACGCGGGTGAGCAGTTCTTC
size: NA
length: 12
V: TRBV5-4
D: NA
J: TRBJ2-1

CDR3: CSVESPWRGAKKETQYF
DNA: TGCAGCGTTGAGTCTCCCTGGCGGGGCGCAAAAAAAGAGACCCAGTACTTC
size: once
length: 17
V: TRBV29-1
D: NA
J: TRBJ2-5

CDR3: CASGTGTTTYEQYF
DNA: TGTGCCAGCGGTACCGGGACAACTACCTACGAGCAGTACTTC
size: NA
length: 14
V: TRBV6-6
D: NA
J: TRBJ2-7

CDR3: CASSMPGLAGNEQFF
DNA: TGTGCCAGTAGTATGCCGGGACTAGCAGGTAATGAGCAGTTCTTC
size: NA
length: 15
V: TRBV19
D: TRBD2
J: TRBJ2-1

CDR3: CASSLASGRAVEQFF
DNA: TGTGCCAGCAGCTTGGCCAGCGGGAGGGCCGTCGAGCAGTTCTTC
size: NA
length: 15
V: TRBV5-4
D: TRBD2
J: TRBJ2-1

CDR3: CASSGLQSWANYGYTF
DNA: TGTGCCAGTAGTGGCCTACAGTCCTGGGCTAACTATGGCTACACCTTC
size: NA
length: 16
V: TRBV19
D: NA
J: TRBJ1-2

CDR3: CASSTPVGATQYF
DNA: TGTGCCAGCAGCACTCCGGTGGGGGCGACCCAGTACTTC
size: NA
length: 13
V: TRBV11-2
D: NA
J: TRBJ2-5

CDR3: CASSLVLAGGLDTQYF
DNA: TGTGCCAGCAGCTTGGTCCTAGCGGGAGGGCTGGATACGCAGTATTTT
size: NA
length: 16
V: TRBV5-6
D: TRBD2
J: TRBJ2-3